The 27 T cell receptor beta chains below were found in one sample sequenced in a study of T-cell reconstitution after alpha-beta-depleted transplantation in children. Unique molecular identifiers were incorporated during preparation of the TCRbeta library. TCRdb ran MiXCR on the PCR reads and lists one entry per CDR3 protein. Among 500,000 or so distinct CDR3 sequences listed, about 33% were seen once. Sequenced material: PBMCs from the stem cell graft donor, taken from the stem cell graft. The receptors were gathered from a human donor who donated a stem cell graft to a child with aplastic anemia.

A few counts support this clonotype. V and J are TRBV24-1 and TRBJ1-2; D gene uncertain. V was shortened by 3 bases and J by 7 bases, with 8 bases between the two germline ends. The CDR3 spans 12 residues. Germline-derived CDR1 and CDR2 are KGHDR and SFDVKD. DNA for the CDR3: TGTGCCACCAGTGATAGGAGCTTTGGCTACACCTTC. Protein sequence: CATSDRSFGYTF.

The chain uses TRBV3-1 and TRBJ2-1; 10 bases align to TRBD2. With V trimmed by 0 bases and J by 3 bases, 5 bases remained unmatched. Germline lookup yields CDR1 LGHDT and CDR2 YNNKEL (reference sequence). The CDR3 has 17 amino acids. This CDR3 reads CASSQDLRTSGYNEQFF. The CDR3 DNA sequence: TGTGCCAGCAGCCAAGATCTTCGGACTAGCGGCTACAATGAGCAGTTCTTC.

This clonotype was seen more than once but under ten times. The chain employs TRBV6-2 or TRBV6-3 and TRBJ1-1; D remains unclear. The CDR3 length is 12 residues. Germline values: CDR1 MNHEY, CDR2 SVGEGT. V lost 5 bases, J lost 2 bases, and 6 bases lay in between. CDR3 amino acids: CASSRTNTEAFF. Written as DNA, the CDR3 is TGTGCCAGCAGTCGGACTAACACTGAAGCTTTCTTT.

V and J are TRBV29-1 and TRBJ2-3, with D perhaps matching TRBD1 (5 bases). V lost 2 bases to trimming and J lost 0 bases, with 12 bases between them. CDR3 length: 15 residues. Germline loops: CDR1 SQVTM, CDR2 ANQGSEA. The CDR3 DNA reads TGCAGCGTTGAAACCTCCAGGGCTAGCACAGATACGCAGTATTTT. Translating gives CSVETSRASTDTQYF.

The chain employs TRBV20-1 and TRBJ1-2, with D possibly being TRBD1 (5 bases). The CDR3 consists of 13 residues. Germline CDR1 is DFQATT and CDR2 is SNEGSKA (reference sequence). Trimming removed 6 bases from V and 7 bases from J, with 18 bases in between. The CDR3 spells CSARPNTGTGYTF. CDR3 DNA: TGCAGTGCGAGACCCAACACAGGAACTGGCTACACCTTC.

The CDR3 DNA is TGTGCCAGCAGTGAATTTGTGGCTAGCGGGAGCAGGGCGGTAAATGAGCAGTTCTTC. This codes for CASSEFVASGSRAVNEQFF. The chain has TRBV25-1 and TRBJ2-1, with TRBD2 matching 10 bases. This CDR3 contains 19 residues. Germline V lookup: CDR1 MGHDK, CDR2 SYGVNS. Germline trimming cut 1 base from V and 7 bases from J; bases unmatched to any gene: 16.

The rearrangement uses TRBV6-2 or TRBV6-3 and TRBJ2-7, with D hard to call. The CDR3 is 14 amino acids. The germline CDR1 and CDR2 sequences are MNHEY and SVGEGT. Trimming left V 2 bases short and J 3 bases short, with 11 bases between. The chain's CDR3 is CASSYAGISYEQYF. CDR3 DNA sequence: TGTGCCAGCAGTTACGCTGGGATTAGCTACGAGCAGTACTTC.

The chain couples TRBV7-9 to TRBJ2-1; D is possibly TRBD1 (6 bases). Trimming took off 2 bases at V and 5 bases at J, with 16 bases between the two ends. The CDR3 is 16 amino acids. Per germline, CDR1 SEHNR and CDR2 FQNEAQ (reference sequence). The CDR3 nucleotides read TGTGCCAGCAGCTTAAACTTCAGGGGTTCGCACAATGAGCAGTTCTTC. Amino acids: CASSLNFRGSHNEQFF.

The CDR3 spells CSAFDRGSNEQFF. The CDR3 coding sequence is TGCAGTGCTTTCGACAGGGGCAGTAATGAGCAGTTCTTC. This rearrangement joins TRBV20-1 to TRBJ2-1, with 8 bases identical to TRBD1. V lost 5 bases to trimming and J lost 7 bases; unmatched junction nucleotides: 7. The length of the CDR3 is 13 residues. Per germline, CDR1 DFQATT and CDR2 SNEGSKA (reference sequence).

The chain recombines TRBV20-1 with TRBJ2-6; 9 bases fit TRBD1. V shed 0 bases and J 1 base; nucleotides not matched to a gene: 7. The germline CDR1 and CDR2 sequences are DFQATT and SNEGSKA (reference sequence). There are 18 residues in the CDR3. The CDR3 spells CSARDQGTGQSGANVLTF. The CDR3 coding sequence is TGCAGTGCTAGAGATCAGGGGACAGGGCAATCTGGGGCCAACGTCCTGACTTTC.

The sample holds a few counts of this clonotype. The rearrangement links TRBV29-1 to TRBJ2-3, with 7 bases that match TRBD1. Germline V gene lookup returns CDR1 SQVTM and CDR2 ANQGSEA. This CDR3 comprises 14 residues. V lost 6 bases and J lost 2; bases outside the gene matches: 8. The CDR3 sequence: CSVRTGASTDTQYF. The CDR3 nucleotides are TGCAGCGTCAGAACAGGGGCCTCCACAGATACGCAGTATTTT.

This clonotype was detected once. The J gene is TRBJ1-3, the V gene TRBV18; 9 bases map to TRBD1. This CDR3 is 14 amino acids long. After removal of 8 bases from V and 0 bases from J, the junction contained 2 bases not matched to a gene. CDR1 is KGHSH and CDR2 is LQKENI in the germline V gene. CDR3 protein: CASQTGGSGNTIYF. The CDR3 coding sequence is TGTGCCAGCCAGACAGGGGGCTCTGGAAACACCATATATTTT.

This clonotype has a handful of counts. The chain links TRBV15 to TRBJ2-3; a possible D gene is TRBD2 (6 bases). V lost 0 bases to trimming and J lost 1 base, with 11 bases between them. Germline loops: CDR1 LNHNV, CDR2 YYDKDF (reference sequence). The CDR3 has 16 amino acids. The CDR3 loop is CATSRERGGGTDTQYF. The CDR3 DNA is TGTGCCACCAGCAGAGAGCGTGGAGGGGGCACAGATACGCAGTATTTT.

The V gene is TRBV5-1, the J gene TRBJ2-2; 11 bases map to TRBD1. The J segment lost 6 bases and the V segment lost 4 bases, leaving 2 bases of the junction unmatched. The CDR3 spans 14 residues. Germline-derived CDR1 and CDR2 are SGHRS and YFSETQ. DNA for the CDR3: TGCGCCAGCAGCACGGGACAGGGGGCCGGGGAGCTGTTTTTT. Amino acid sequence: CASSTGQGAGELFF.

The chain couples TRBV29-1 to TRBJ2-2, with D possibly matching TRBD1 (6 bases). Trimming pared 6 bases from V and 7 bases from J, leaving 18 bases between. CDR3 length: 14 residues. Per germline, CDR1 SQVTM and CDR2 ANQGSEA. This chain's CDR3 is CSVQGQTWGGELFF. The DNA of the CDR3 is TGCAGCGTCCAAGGACAGACCTGGGGCGGGGAGCTGTTTTTT.

The gene calls are TRBV29-1 and TRBJ2-7; 7 bases fit TRBD2. The germline CDR1 and CDR2 sequences are SQVTM and ANQGSEA. The CDR3 is 13 amino acids. V lost 4 bases to trimming and J lost 2 bases; unmatched junction nucleotides: 5. The CDR3 protein is CSVGGGTAYEQYF. CDR3 nucleotides: TGCAGCGTTGGGGGAGGGACGGCCTACGAGCAGTACTTC.

In its sample, this clonotype was seen a few times. V gene TRBV5-1 combines with J gene TRBJ2-1; a weak D match, TRBD2 (6 bases). Between the trimmed V and J ends, which lost 4 bases and 9 bases, there was a span of 17 bases. Looked up from germline, CDR1 is SGHRS and CDR2 is YFSETQ. The CDR3 is made up of 14 amino acids. The CDR3 coding sequence is TGCGCCAGCAGCCCCCCGATCGGGAGCCTTGAGCAGTTCTTC. It yields the protein CASSPPIGSLEQFF.

This clonotype has a handful of counts. The gene calls are TRBV4-3 and TRBJ2-1, with TRBD2 as a possible D gene (5 bases). The CDR3 runs to 15 residues. V dropped 0 bases and J dropped 3 bases, with 9 bases sitting between them. CDR1 and CDR2 (germline): LGHNA, YSLEER. Written as DNA, the CDR3 is TGCGCCAGCAGCCAAGAGCGGGTCGGCTACAATGAGCAGTTCTTC. Protein: CASSQERVGYNEQFF.

The chain has TRBV12-3 or TRBV12-4 and TRBJ1-2; TRBD1 aligns across 7 bases. Trimming took 5 bases from V and 2 from J; bases not matched to a gene: 5. The CDR3 spans 14 residues. The CDR3 here is CASSLRTGNYGYTF. The CDR3 bases are TGTGCCAGCAGTCTTCGGACAGGAAACTATGGCTACACCTTC.

A few counts support this clonotype. The chain is built from TRBV3-1 and TRBJ2-7; TRBD1 is a possible D gene (6 bases). This CDR3 is built from 14 residues. Germline V gene data show CDR1 as LGHDT and CDR2 as YNNKEL (reference sequence). V was cut by 4 bases and J by 5 bases, with 15 bases left in between. In DNA, the CDR3 is TGTGCCAGCAGCCTCAGGGGCGGAATCGACGAGCAGTACTTC. Its translation: CASSLRGGIDEQYF.

A few counts support this clonotype. The J gene is TRBJ1-1, the V gene TRBV6-1; D unresolved. This CDR3 has 13 residues. Per the germline V gene, CDR1 is MNHNS and CDR2 is SASEGT. Trimming cost V 1 base and J 7 bases, with 10 bases left between them. CDR3 bases: TGTGCCAGCAGTGAAGTAGGAAGCGGTGAAGCTTTCTTT. It is translated as CASSEVGSGEAFF.

The rearrangement joins TRBV5-1 to TRBJ2-1, with 9 bases fitting TRBD1. Trimming removed 4 bases from V and 1 base from J; junction bases left unmatched: 9. Germline V CDR1 and CDR2: SGHRS, YFSETQ. CDR3 length equals 17 residues. The CDR3 DNA is TGCGCCAGCAGCCCCTCACCGGGACAGGGTTCCTACAATGAGCAGTTCTTC. Protein: CASSPSPGQGSYNEQFF. The full variable domain, completed using reference TRBV5-1 and TRBJ2-1, is KAGVTQTPRYLIKTRGQQVTLSCSPISGHRSVSWYQQTPGQGLQFLFEYFSETQRNKGNFPGRFSGRQFSNSRSEMNVSTLELGDSALYLCASSPSPGQGSYNEQFFGPGTRLTVL.

This clonotype was detected a few times. The V and J genes are TRBV13 and TRBJ2-3, with D tentatively TRBD2 (5 bases). CDR1 is PRHDT and CDR2 is FYEKMQ in the germline V gene (reference sequence). Trimming removed 5 bases from V and 2 bases from J, with 17 bases in between. CDR3 size: 16 residues. CDR3 region: CASSTRAGGLTDTQYF. The CDR3 DNA reads as TGTGCCAGCAGCACTAGAGCAGGCGGACTCACAGATACGCAGTATTTT.

This clonotype was seen only once. This rearrangement joins TRBV7-2 to TRBJ1-1, with a weak D call TRBD1 (5 bases). Per the germline V gene, CDR1 is SGHTA and CDR2 is FQGNSA. The V and J ends lost 7 bases and 3 bases respectively, with 18 bases between them. This CDR3 spans 15 amino acids. CDR3: CASTQGEGGYTEAFF. The CDR3 DNA is TGTGCCAGCACCCAAGGGGAGGGCGGATACACTGAAGCTTTCTTT.

The rearrangement uses TRBV7-9 and TRBJ2-1; 12 bases fit TRBD1. The germline V gene has CDR1 SEHNR and CDR2 FQNEAQ (reference sequence). The V and J ends lost 5 bases and 7 bases, in that order; junction bases with no gene match: 6. The CDR3 extends over 15 amino acids. The CDR3 here is CASSPAGQGANEQFF. As DNA, the CDR3 is TGTGCCAGCAGCCCGGCGGGACAGGGGGCGAATGAGCAGTTCTTC.

The genes are TRBV29-1 and TRBJ2-2; D gene ambiguous. Germline assignment: CDR1 SQVTM and CDR2 ANQGSEA. The V end was cut by 1 base, the J end by 4 bases, with 13 bases between. The CDR3 contains 15 residues. The CDR3 bases are TGCAGCGTTGAAGGGGCAGGAGTGGGCACCGGGGAGCTGTTTTTT. Translating it yields CSVEGAGVGTGELFF.

Concerning this clonotype: One junction end disagrees with the germline gene, perhaps due to a read error. This chain joins TRBV12-3 or TRBV12-4 and TRBJ2-1; possibly TRBD1 for D (6 bases). The CDR3 runs 14 residues. CDR3 coding DNA: TGTGCCGGCAGTTCAAGGACAGAAGAGAATGAGCAGTTCTTC. The encoded protein is CAGSSRTEENEQFF.